This TCR beta chain was documented in a study of blood T cell repertoires in COVID-19. Study-level information: Researchers got acute and convalescent COVID-19 samples from the United States, Italy and Spain. In each case, the material was cDNA or gDNA derived from T cells, B-cell-depleted T cells, or PBMCs.

The CDR3 contains 13 residues. Germline V gene lookup returns CDR1 KGHSH and CDR2 LQKENI. The V gene end was trimmed by 3 bases and the J gene end by 8 bases; junction bases not matched to a gene: 6. Followed over time, Seattle patients had been enrolled while infection was active. Original methodology: Reference gene primer amplification gave nucleated cell count estimates. Here immunoSEQ multiplex PCR was the method, and the copy in TCRdb shows in-frame clones only, minus some. The DNA was the basis for D and trimming; V, J and clone size are from that table. In the table there are 300,000 to 350,000 clones, 90% of which are singletons. This clone appeared a single time.

This chain connects TRBV18 to TRBJ1-2; TRBD1 matches 7 bases. This receptor was obtained from a woman aged 35 to 49 with COVID-19, enrolled during active disease. Sequenced sample: peripheral blood. CDR3 residues: CASSPTTGEGYTF. CDR3 in DNA: TGTGCCAGCTCACCTACTACAGGGGAAGGCTACACCTTC.